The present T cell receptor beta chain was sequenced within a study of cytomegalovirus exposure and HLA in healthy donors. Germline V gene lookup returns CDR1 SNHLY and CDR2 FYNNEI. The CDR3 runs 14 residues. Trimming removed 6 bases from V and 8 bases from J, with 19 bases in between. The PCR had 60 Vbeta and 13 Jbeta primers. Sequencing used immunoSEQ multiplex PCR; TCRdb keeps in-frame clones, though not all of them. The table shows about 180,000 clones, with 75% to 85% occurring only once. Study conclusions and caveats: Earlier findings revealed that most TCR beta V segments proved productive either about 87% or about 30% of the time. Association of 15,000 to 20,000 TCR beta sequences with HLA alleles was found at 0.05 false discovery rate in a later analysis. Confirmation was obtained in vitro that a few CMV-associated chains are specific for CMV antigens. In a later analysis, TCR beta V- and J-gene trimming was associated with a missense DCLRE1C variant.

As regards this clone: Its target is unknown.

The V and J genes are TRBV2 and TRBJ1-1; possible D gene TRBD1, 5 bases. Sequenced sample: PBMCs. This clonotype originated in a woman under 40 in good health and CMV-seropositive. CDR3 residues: CASSPREGLKEAFF. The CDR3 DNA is TGTGCCAGCAGCCCAAGGGAGGGGTTGAAGGAAGCTTTCTTT.